Listed below are T cell receptor beta chains from one sample, sequenced in a study of cytomegalovirus exposure and HLA in healthy donors. TCRdb's copy holds only in-frame clones and misses some; the assay was immunoSEQ multiplex PCR. Of about 170,000 clones in the sample, roughly 81% were seen once. The sample taken for sequencing was PBMCs. Every receptor here comes from a man between 18 and 35 years old in good health and CMV-seropositive. Each CDR3 is given with its conserved first and last residue. The order of the fields is D gene, clone size, V gene, J gene, CDR3 protein, CDR3 DNA. D genes are given only for firm matches. Clone size appears in some rows only: once, few, many, or a class for an expanded clone.

TRBD1	.	TRBV13	TRBJ1-2	CASSLGRTDRTLGYTF	TGTGCCAGCAGCTTAGGCCGAACGGACAGGACCCTTGGCTACACCTTC
TRBD1	.	TRBV18	TRBJ1-3	CASSPFDRGTGNTIYF	TGTGCCAGCTCACCATTCGACAGGGGGACCGGAAACACCATATATTTT
.	.	TRBV5-4	TRBJ1-1	CASSLASGGALTEAFF	TGTGCCAGCAGCTTGGCATCGGGGGGCGCGTTGACTGAAGCTTTCTTT
.	once	TRBV15	TRBJ2-5	CATSRDAVQETQYF	TGTGCCACCAGCAGAGATGCAGTCCAAGAGACCCAGTACTTC
TRBD2	.	TRBV2	TRBJ2-3	CASSEATGRLAGGTSTDTQYF	TGTGCCAGCAGTGAAGCTACAGGTCGGCTAGCGGGGGGAACTAGCACAGATACGCAGTATTTT
.	.	TRBV29-1	TRBJ2-1	CSSDGQYNEQFF	TGCAGCTCTGATGGACAGTACAATGAGCAGTTCTTC
.	.	TRBV21-1	TRBJ2-5	CASSLAFTGRETQYF	TGTGCCAGCAGCCTTGCCTTTACAGGACGGGAGACCCAGTACTTC
.	.	TRBV6-5	TRBJ2-2	CASSYSQGTGGELFF	TGTGCCAGCAGTTACTCTCAGGGAACGGGCGGGGAGCTGTTTTTT
.	.	TRBV25-1	TRBJ2-1	CASSRPDWRNEQFF	TGTGCCAGCAGTAGACCGGACTGGCGCAATGAGCAGTTCTTC
.	.	TRBV28	TRBJ1-1	CASSLGRGEAFF	TGTGCCAGCAGTTTAGGGCGGGGTGAAGCTTTCTTT
TRBD2	.	TRBV29-1	TRBJ2-1	CSVTVSDWAAGGVVSGNEQFF	TGCAGCGTTACGGTTTCGGATTGGGCAGCGGGGGGCGTAGTTTCGGGGAATGAGCAGTTCTTC
.	.	TRBV20-1	TRBJ2-1	CSTSHEQFF	TGCAGTACGAGCCATGAGCAGTTCTTC
TRBD1	.	TRBV6-4	TRBJ1-1	CASRKTGTATEAFF	TGTGCCAGCAGAAAGACAGGGACGGCCACTGAAGCTTTCTTT
TRBD1	.	TRBV19	TRBJ1-1	CASSHTDRYTEAFF	TGTGCCAGTAGCCACACGGACAGGTACACTGAAGCTTTCTTT
.	once	TRBV5-1	TRBJ2-7	CASSLEPVYEQYF	TGCGCCAGCAGCTTGGAACCGGTCTACGAGCAGTACTTC
TRBD1	.	TRBV29-1	TRBJ1-1	CSAVTGVNTEAFF	TGCAGCGCTGTGACAGGGGTGAACACTGAAGCTTTCTTT
TRBD1	few	TRBV5-4	TRBJ2-1	CASSSDRGAYNEQFF	TGTGCCAGCAGTTCGGACAGGGGCGCTTACAATGAGCAGTTCTTC
.	.	TRBV5-6	TRBJ2-7	CASSSTYEQYF	TGTGCCAGCAGCTCCACCTACGAGCAGTACTTC
.	.	TRBV21-1	TRBJ2-2	CASGQRRTGELFF	TGTGCCAGCGGCCAGAGGAGAACCGGGGAGCTGTTTTTT
TRBD1	.	TRBV5-8	TRBJ2-4	CASSLGQGANIQYF	TGTGCCAGCAGCTTAGGACAGGGCGCGAACATTCAGTACTTC
TRBD1	.	TRBV30	TRBJ1-2	CAWSLWTGSNYGYTF	TGTGCCTGGAGTCTCTGGACAGGGTCTAACTATGGCTACACCTTC
.	.	TRBV11-3	TRBJ2-7	CASSLSFISYEQYF	TGTGCCAGCAGCTTAAGCTTCATCTCCTACGAGCAGTACTTC
TRBD2	.	TRBV30	TRBJ2-1	CAWSPGLAGYNEQFF	TGTGCCTGGAGCCCGGGACTAGCGGGGTACAATGAGCAGTTCTTC
.	.	TRBV18	TRBJ2-7	CASSVNGRSSYEQYF	TGTGCCAGCTCAGTAAACGGGAGAAGCTCCTACGAGCAGTACTTC
TRBD2	few	TRBV7-9	TRBJ2-7	CASSLASGSVYEQYF	TGTGCCAGCAGCTTAGCTAGCGGGTCCGTTTACGAGCAGTACTTC
.	few	TRBV7-8	TRBJ2-3	CASSSEDRFSSTDTQYF	TGTGCCAGCAGCTCCGAAGACAGATTTTCTAGCACAGATACGCAGTATTTT
.	.	TRBV10-3	TRBJ1-3	CAISDASGISGNTIYF	TGTGCCATCAGTGATGCTTCCGGGATCTCTGGAAACACCATATATTTT
.	.	TRBV5-1	TRBJ2-7	CASSLVAGTYEQYF	TGCGCCAGCAGCTTGGTTGCGGGAACCTACGAGCAGTACTTC
TRBD2	.	TRBV9	TRBJ2-3	CASSEVERGGLDTQYF	TGTGCCAGCAGCGAAGTAGAACGGGGGGGCCTGGATACGCAGTATTTT
.	.	TRBV9	TRBJ1-1	CASSVGFPAEEAFF	TGTGCCAGCAGCGTAGGATTCCCGGCGGAGGAAGCTTTCTTT
.	.	TRBV6-1	TRBJ1-3	CASSENGGFSSGNTIYF	TGTGCCAGCAGTGAGAACGGGGGTTTCAGCTCTGGAAACACCATATATTTT
TRBD1	once	TRBV7-8	TRBJ1-5	CASSSRTGVNQPQHF	TGTGCCAGCAGCTCCAGGACAGGGGTAAATCAGCCCCAGCATTTT
.	.	TRBV11-1	TRBJ2-2	CASSSGPHQRLNTGELFF	TGTGCCAGCAGCTCTGGCCCCCACCAAAGACTGAACACCGGGGAGCTGTTTTTT
TRBD1	.	TRBV7-2	TRBJ1-6	CASSLGDSANSPLHF	TGTGCCAGCAGCTTAGGGGACAGCGCTAATTCACCCCTCCACTTT
.	.	TRBV9	TRBJ2-3	CASSVVVSTDTQYF	TGTGCCAGCAGCGTAGTCGTTAGCACAGATACGCAGTATTTT
TRBD1	.	TRBV7-9	TRBJ1-6	CASSLAGQGGSPLHF	TGTGCCAGCAGCTTAGCAGGACAGGGGGGATCACCCCTCCACTTT
.	.	TRBV25-1	TRBJ1-6	CASSLYSSRRSPLHF	TGTGCCAGCAGTCTATATAGTTCGCGGCGTTCACCCCTCCACTTT
.	.	TRBV12-1	TRBJ2-5	CASNGRVEAGPKETQYF	TGTGCCAGCAATGGCAGAGTTGAGGCGGGACCGAAAGAGACCCAGTACTTC
TRBD1	.	TRBV25-1	TRBJ1-1	CASSETGVEAFF	TGTGCCAGCAGCGAGACAGGGGTTGAAGCTTTCTTT
.	.	TRBV2	TRBJ2-1	CASSTSGQGYNEQFF	.
TRBD1	.	TRBV14	TRBJ2-7	CASSHRTGTGGYEQYF	TGTGCCAGCAGCCACCGAACCGGGACAGGGGGCTACGAGCAGTACTTC
.	once	TRBV6-6	TRBJ1-2	CASSGGVRYTF	TGTGCCAGCTCCGGGGGAGTACGCTACACCTTC
.	.	TRBV5-1	TRBJ2-7	CASSSQGIEQYF	TGCGCCAGCAGCTCCCAGGGAATTGAGCAGTACTTC
.	.	TRBV7-9	TRBJ1-1	CASSPRSAEAFF	TGTGCCAGCAGCCCCCGTTCAGCTGAAGCTTTCTTT
TRBD1	.	TRBV6-6	TRBJ1-1	CASSDRGEETQAFF	TGTGCCAGCAGCGACAGGGGCGAAGAAACGCAAGCTTTCTTT